This entry lists 27 T cell receptor beta chains sequenced from one sample in a study of T cell repertoires and Cas9 in healthy adults. Here immunoSEQ multiplex PCR was the method, and the copy in TCRdb shows in-frame clones only, minus some. The table lists approximately 21,000 clones, roughly nine tenths of them singletons. Sample: CD4+ effector T cells (CD127+, CD25-, CD137-, CD154-) from PBMCs; culture status not recorded. All receptors come from a human donor in good health.

About this clone: Other nucleotide sequences from this sample produce the same CDR3. The chain carries TRBV30 and TRBJ2-7; D gene ambiguous. V was clipped by 1 base and J by 9 bases, with 25 bases between them. The CDR3 is made up of 16 amino acids. CDR1 is GTSNPN, CDR2 SVGIG, per germline (reference sequence). The chain's CDR3 is CAWSGVRVHLRVGQYF. CDR3 bases: TGTGCCTGGAGTGGAGTACGAGTCCACCTACGAGTCGGGCAGTACTTC.

J is TRBJ2-1 and V is TRBV15, with D maybe TRBD2 (5 bases). CDR1 LNHNV and CDR2 YYDKDF come from the germline V gene (reference sequence). With 0 bases removed from V and 6 bases from J, the gap between germline ends came to 12 bases. The CDR3 loop spans 15 amino acids. Here the CDR3 reads CATSRDTTSTNEQFF. In DNA, the CDR3 is TGTGCCACCAGCAGAGACACCACTAGTACCAATGAGCAGTTCTTC.

The chain couples TRBV4-1 to TRBJ2-1; 7 bases agree with TRBD1. The germline V gene has CDR1 MGHRA and CDR2 YSYEKL. The ends lost 1 base at V and 5 bases at J; junction bases unmatched: 5. The CDR3 spans 15 residues. Written as DNA, the CDR3 is TGCGCCAGCAGCCAAGTTAGGACAGGCCACAATGAGCAGTTCTTC. It translates to CASSQVRTGHNEQFF.

V gene TRBV6-1 combines with J gene TRBJ2-2; 9 nucleotides align to TRBD1. The V segment lost 11 bases and the J segment 6 bases; nucleotides outside the gene matches: 10. The CDR3 loop spans 14 amino acids. Per the germline V gene, CDR1 is MNHNS and CDR2 is SASEGT. CDR3 DNA sequence: TGTGCCGCGGGGACAGGGAAGTTTCCCGGGGAGCTGTTTTTT. Its protein is CAAGTGKFPGELFF.

V gene TRBV7-6 combines with J gene TRBJ1-6, with no clear D. This CDR3 region has 12 residues. Deletions cut 3 bases from V and 7 bases from J, with 4 bases between. CDR1 and CDR2 from the germline V gene are SGHVS and FNYEAQ. CDR3 residues: CASSFRNSPLHF. The CDR3 DNA follows: TGTGCCAGCAGCTTTCGGAATTCACCCCTCCACTTT. Complete variable domain (other parts from reference TRBV7-6 and TRBJ1-6): GAGVSQSPRYKVTKRGQDVALRCDPISGHVSLYWYRQALGQGPEFLTYFNYEAQQDKSGLPNDRFSAERPEGSISTLTIQRTEQRDSAMYRCASSFRNSPLHFGNGTRLTVT.

This clone appeared a few times. The V and J genes are TRBV5-1 and TRBJ2-7, with D perhaps TRBD1 (6 bases). Germline loops: CDR1 SGHRS, CDR2 YFSETQ. Trimming stripped 3 bases from V and 3 bases from J, with 10 bases between. The CDR3 runs 13 residues. The DNA of the CDR3 is TGCGCCAGCAGCTCAACAGGGAACTACGAGCAGTACTTC. Translating it yields CASSSTGNYEQYF.

The rearrangement uses TRBV7-8 and TRBJ2-7; D unresolved. There are 12 residues in the CDR3. Germline V gene lookup returns CDR1 SGHVS and CDR2 FQNEAQ. Trimming removed 2 bases at V and 0 bases at J, with 2 bases between. The CDR3, as DNA: TGTGCCAGCAGCTTATTCTCCTACGAGCAGTACTTC. It codes for CASSLFSYEQYF.

To note about this clone: Within the sample, other DNA sequences also encode this same CDR3. The V and J genes are TRBV5-8 and TRBJ1-2; 9 bases line up with TRBD1. Germline V lookup: CDR1 SGHTS, CDR2 YDEGEE. This CDR3 has 15 residues. Losses at the gene ends were 0 bases for V and 0 bases for J; bases not matched to a gene: 0. CDR3 in amino acids: CASSLGQGANYGYTF. The CDR3 DNA reads as TGTGCCAGCAGCTTGGGACAGGGGGCTAACTATGGCTACACCTTC.

This chain connects TRBV7-2 to TRBJ1-5; D is uncertain. The V end lost 4 bases, the J end lost 3 bases, and 16 bases lay between the germline ends. This CDR3 contains 16 residues. Germline V gene lookup returns CDR1 SGHTA and CDR2 FQGNSA. CDR3: CASSSHSRQTNQPQHF. CDR3 nucleotides: TGTGCCAGCAGCTCCCATTCGCGGCAGACCAATCAGCCCCAGCATTTT.

V is TRBV5-1 and J is TRBJ1-6; weak D call: TRBD1 (5 bases). CDR1 is SGHRS, CDR2 YFSETQ, per germline. The length of the CDR3 is 17 residues. Trimming stripped 4 bases from V and 6 bases from J, with 20 bases between. The CDR3 loop is CASSPTGQGTSNSPLHF. DNA of the CDR3: TGCGCCAGCAGCCCGACGGGCCAGGGAACCTCTAATTCACCCCTCCACTTT.

V gene TRBV6-5 combines with J gene TRBJ1-5; D is unresolved. The germline gives CDR1 MNHEY, CDR2 SVGAGI. The CDR3 spans 16 residues. V was trimmed by 2 bases and J by 4 bases, leaving 15 bases between them. CDR3: CASSYGTPVGNQPQHF. CDR3 coding DNA: TGTGCCAGCAGTTACGGAACCCCCGTAGGTAATCAGCCCCAGCATTTT.

This chain joins TRBV28 and TRBJ1-5; D is undetermined. Germline V gene sequence: CDR1 MDHEN, CDR2 SYDVKM. Trimming removed 5 bases from V and 4 bases from J, with 6 bases in between. This CDR3 has 12 residues. This CDR3 reads CASSGPNQPQHF. The CDR3, as DNA: TGTGCCAGCAGTGGGCCTAATCAGCCCCAGCATTTT.

This chain links TRBV6-1 with TRBJ1-3; D gene uncertain. Germline CDR1 and CDR2: MNHNS and SASEGT. Trimming removed 1 base from V and 0 bases from J, with 10 bases in between. The CDR3 has 16 amino acids. The CDR3 here is CASSEGTVNSGNTIYF. The DNA for the CDR3 is TGTGCCAGCAGTGAAGGGACGGTAAACTCTGGAAACACCATATATTTT.

This chain joins TRBV11-1 and TRBJ2-5; 7 positions match TRBD2. CDR1 is SGHAT and CDR2 is FQDESV in the germline V gene (reference sequence). The CDR3 has 15 residues. V lost 3 bases, J lost 0 bases, and 4 bases stayed unmatched. The CDR3 sequence: CASSLGGAYQETQYF. The CDR3 coding sequence is TGTGCCAGCAGCTTGGGAGGGGCTTACCAAGAGACCCAGTACTTC.

The rearrangement uses TRBV6-6 and TRBJ1-1, with TRBD1 as a possible D gene (6 bases). CDR1 and CDR2 from the germline V gene are MNHNY and SVGAGI (reference sequence). Trimming removed 2 bases from V and 1 base from J, with 11 bases in between. CDR3 size: 15 residues. The CDR3 region is CASSYPGHSNTEAFF. CDR3 bases: TGTGCCAGCAGTTACCCGGGACATTCGAACACTGAAGCTTTCTTT.

This chain connects TRBV19 to TRBJ2-3; possibly TRBD1 for D (5 bases). Between the trimmed V and J ends, which lost 1 base and 4 bases, there was a span of 12 bases. Germline assignment: CDR1 LNHDA and CDR2 SQIVND (reference sequence). CDR3 length equals 15 residues. The CDR3 reads CASSIVLGASDTQYF. The CDR3 DNA reads TGTGCCAGTAGTATAGTGTTAGGGGCTTCAGATACGCAGTATTTT.

The chain employs TRBV28 and TRBJ2-3; 8 bases match TRBD1. Losses at the gene ends were 9 bases for V and 5 bases for J; bases not matched to a gene: 13. The CDR3 consists of 15 residues. CDR1 is MDHEN, CDR2 SYDVKM, per germline. CDR3 residues: CASHNQGAQRDTQYF. DNA for the CDR3: TGTGCCAGTCATAATCAGGGGGCGCAAAGAGATACGCAGTATTTT.

The chain joins TRBV19 to TRBJ1-5; no clear D gene. CDR3 length: 14 residues. V lost 4 bases to trimming and J lost 11 bases, with 18 bases between them. Germline CDR1 LNHDA, CDR2 SQIVND (reference sequence). CDR3 in DNA: TGTGCCAGTAGTAAGGACCGATTTTATTCGACCCAGCATTTT. It encodes CASSKDRFYSTQHF.

The rearrangement uses TRBV15 and TRBJ2-7; 10 nucleotides align to TRBD1. The CDR3 consists of 17 residues. In germline, CDR1 is LNHNV, CDR2 YYDKDF (reference sequence). The V segment lost 0 bases and the J segment 0 bases; nucleotides outside the gene matches: 5. In DNA, the CDR3 is TGTGCCACCAGCAGAGACTCCAGGACAGGGGGCTCCTACGAGCAGTACTTC. Translated: CATSRDSRTGGSYEQYF.

In its sample, this clone was seen once. V is TRBV27 and J is TRBJ1-5; D is undetermined. Germline V gene lookup returns CDR1 MNHEY and CDR2 SMNVEV (reference sequence). The CDR3 covers 16 residues. Trimming left V 4 bases short and J 5 bases short, with 18 bases between. The CDR3: CASSSQTPVGHQPQHF. CDR3 in DNA: TGTGCCAGCAGTTCGCAGACACCCGTCGGGCATCAGCCCCAGCATTTT.

The chain couples TRBV18 to TRBJ2-7; D remains unclear. The CDR3 spans 13 residues. Trimming took off 1 base at V and 0 bases at J, with 4 bases between the two ends. Germline V gives CDR1 KGHSH, CDR2 LQKENI. The CDR3 region has the DNA TGTGCCAGCTCACCACGACACTCCTACGAGCAGTACTTC. Protein: CASSPRHSYEQYF. The complete variable domain, with remaining parts taken from reference TRBV18 and TRBJ2-7, reads NAGVMQNPRHLVRRRGQEARLRCSPMKGHSHVYWYRQLPEEGLKFMVYLQKENIIDESGMPKERFSAEFPKEGPSILRIQQVVRGDSAAYFCASSPRHSYEQYFGPGTRLTVT.

For the CDR3, the DNA is TGTGCCAGCCTCCTCGCGAACACCGGGGAGCTGTTTTTT. This translates into CASLLANTGELFF. The chain recombines TRBV28 with TRBJ2-2, with unresolved D. This CDR3 is built from 13 residues. V lost 8 bases and J 0 bases, leaving 7 bases between the germline ends. CDR1 MDHEN and CDR2 SYDVKM come from the germline V gene.

This rearrangement joins TRBV30 to TRBJ1-6; D possibly corresponds to TRBD1 (6 bases). This CDR3 is built from 14 residues. CDR1 GTSNPN and CDR2 SVGIG come from the germline V gene (reference sequence). Trimming pared 1 base from V and 11 bases from J, leaving 15 bases between. CDR3 nucleotides: TGTGCCTGGAGTGGGGACACCGTTCGAACACCCCTCCACTTT. Its protein product is CAWSGDTVRTPLHF.

V and J are TRBV11-2 and TRBJ1-3; 7 bases agree with TRBD1. The CDR3 loop spans 14 amino acids. Trimming cost V 3 bases and J 4 bases; bases outside gene matches: 3. CDR1 SGHAT and CDR2 FQNNGV come from the germline V gene. The CDR3 DNA follows: TGTGCCAGCAGCTTTGACAGGGTCGGAAACACCATATATTTT. Its protein product is CASSFDRVGNTIYF. Full variable domain (missing parts from reference TRBV11-2 and TRBJ1-3): EAGVAQSPRYKIIEKRQSVAFWCNPISGHATLYWYQQILGQGPKLLIQFQNNGVVDDSQLPKDRFSAERLKGVDSTLKIQPAKLEDSAVYLCASSFDRVGNTIYFGEGSWLTVV.

This clone appeared a single time. The rearrangement uses TRBV5-1 and TRBJ2-3; 13 bases align to TRBD2. V lost 3 bases to trimming and J lost 2 bases; unmatched junction nucleotides: 3. Germline V gene lookup returns CDR1 SGHRS and CDR2 YFSETQ. The CDR3 contains 16 residues. The chain's CDR3 is CASSWGLAGYTDTQYF. The CDR3 DNA is TGCGCCAGCAGCTGGGGACTAGCGGGATACACAGATACGCAGTATTTT.

The rearrangement links TRBV19 to TRBJ1-4; D may be TRBD1 (5 bases). V was shortened by 4 bases and J by 0 bases, with 9 bases between the two germline ends. This CDR3 has 15 amino acids. Germline CDR1 is LNHDA and CDR2 is SQIVND (reference sequence). CDR3 sequence (DNA): TGTGCCAGTAGTACCGGACACGCAACTAATGAAAAACTGTTTTTT. Translation: CASSTGHATNEKLFF. Complete variable domain (other parts from reference TRBV19 and TRBJ1-4): DGGITQSPKYLFRKEGQNVTLSCEQNLNHDAMYWYRQDPGQGLRLIYYSQIVNDFQKGDIAEGYSVSREKKESFPLTVTSAQKNPTAFYLCASSTGHATNEKLFFGSGTQLSVL.

The chain carries TRBV9 and TRBJ2-5, with TRBD2 matching over 7 bases. With V trimmed by 4 bases and J by 1 base, 7 bases remained unmatched. The CDR3 loop spans 15 amino acids. The V gene's germline CDR1 is SGDLS and CDR2 YYNGEE. The CDR3 region has the DNA TGTGCCAGCAGCCCCACAGCGGGGACCCAAGAGACCCAGTACTTC. Its translation is CASSPTAGTQETQYF.